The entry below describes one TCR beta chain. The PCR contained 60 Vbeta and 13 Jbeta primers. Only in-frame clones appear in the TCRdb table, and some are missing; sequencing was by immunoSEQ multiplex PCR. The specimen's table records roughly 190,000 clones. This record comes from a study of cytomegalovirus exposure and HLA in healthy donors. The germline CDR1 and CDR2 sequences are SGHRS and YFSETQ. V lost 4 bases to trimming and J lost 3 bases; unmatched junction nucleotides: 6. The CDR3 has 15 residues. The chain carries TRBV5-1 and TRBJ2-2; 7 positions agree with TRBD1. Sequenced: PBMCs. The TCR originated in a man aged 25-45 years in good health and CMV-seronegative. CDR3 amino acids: CASSEGAIDTGELFF. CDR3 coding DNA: TGCGCCAGCAGCGAGGGGGCTATCGACACCGGGGAGCTGTTTTTT.